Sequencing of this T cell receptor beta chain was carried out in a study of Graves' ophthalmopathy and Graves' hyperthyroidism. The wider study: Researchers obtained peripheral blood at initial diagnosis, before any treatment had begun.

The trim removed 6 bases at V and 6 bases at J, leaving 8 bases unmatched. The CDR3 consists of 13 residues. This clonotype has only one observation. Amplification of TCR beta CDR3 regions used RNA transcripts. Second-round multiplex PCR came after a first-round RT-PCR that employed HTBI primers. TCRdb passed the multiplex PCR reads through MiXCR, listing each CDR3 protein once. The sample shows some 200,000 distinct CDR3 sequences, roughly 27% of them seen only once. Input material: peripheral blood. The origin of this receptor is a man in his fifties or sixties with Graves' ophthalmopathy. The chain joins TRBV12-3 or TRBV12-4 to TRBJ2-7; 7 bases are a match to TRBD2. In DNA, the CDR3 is TGTGCCAGCAGCCCGATGGGGGGGAGCGAGCAGTACTTC. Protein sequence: CASSPMGGSEQYF.